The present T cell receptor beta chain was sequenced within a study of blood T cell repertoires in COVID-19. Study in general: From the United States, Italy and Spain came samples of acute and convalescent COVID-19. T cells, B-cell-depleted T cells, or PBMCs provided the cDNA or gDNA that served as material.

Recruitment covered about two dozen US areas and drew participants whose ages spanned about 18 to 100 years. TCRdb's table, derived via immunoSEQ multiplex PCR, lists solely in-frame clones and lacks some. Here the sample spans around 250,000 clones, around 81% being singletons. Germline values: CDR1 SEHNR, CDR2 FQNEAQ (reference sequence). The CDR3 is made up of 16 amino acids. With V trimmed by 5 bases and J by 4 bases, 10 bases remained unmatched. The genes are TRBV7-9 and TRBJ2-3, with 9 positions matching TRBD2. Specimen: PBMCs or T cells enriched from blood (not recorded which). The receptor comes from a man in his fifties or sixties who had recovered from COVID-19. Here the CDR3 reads CASSDTHSGSSDTQYF. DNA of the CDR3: TGTGCCAGCAGCGACACGCATAGCGGGAGCTCAGATACGCAGTATTTT.